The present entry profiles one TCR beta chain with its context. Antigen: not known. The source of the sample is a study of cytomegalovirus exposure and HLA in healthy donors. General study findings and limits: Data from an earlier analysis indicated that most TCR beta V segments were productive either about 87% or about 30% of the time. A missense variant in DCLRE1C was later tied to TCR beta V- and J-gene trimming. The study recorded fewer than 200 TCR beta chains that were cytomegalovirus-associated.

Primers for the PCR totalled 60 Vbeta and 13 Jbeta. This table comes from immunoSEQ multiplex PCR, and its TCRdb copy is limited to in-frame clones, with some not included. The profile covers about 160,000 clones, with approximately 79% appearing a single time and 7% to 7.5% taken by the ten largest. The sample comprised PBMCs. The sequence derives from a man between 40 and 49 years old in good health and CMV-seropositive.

Here the CDR3 DNA reads TGCGCCAGCAGCCAAGAGGGACTCCAAGAGACCCAGTACTTC. Translated, it gives CASSQEGLQETQYF. The V and J genes are TRBV4-1 and TRBJ2-5, with D possibly TRBD2 on 6 matching bases. Per the germline V gene, CDR1 is MGHRA and CDR2 is YSYEKL. Trimming stripped 0 bases from V and 1 base from J, with 6 bases between. The CDR3 runs to 14 residues.